This T cell receptor beta chain is from a study of control samples from healthy donors and cancer patients. Here immunoSEQ multiplex PCR was the method, and the copy in TCRdb shows in-frame clones only, minus some. This sample carries 200,000 to 250,000 clones, over 90% of them seen once, and the ten largest clones take approximately 1.5%. Germline CDR1 reads SEHNR; CDR2 reads FQNEAQ (reference sequence). The CDR3 contains 15 residues. V was clipped by 5 bases and J by 0 bases, with 10 bases between them. Specimen: blood. V is TRBV7-9 and J is TRBJ2-2, with D perhaps matching TRBD1 (6 bases). The sequence was obtained from a man aged 50 to 59 in good health. The CDR3 bases are TGTGCCAGCAGCCCTACAGGGTCGAACACCGGGGAGCTGTTTTTT. Amino acid sequence: CASSPTGSNTGELFF. The complete variable domain, with remaining parts taken from reference TRBV7-9 and TRBJ2-2, reads DTGVSQNPRHKITKRGQNVTFRCDPISEHNRLYWYRQTLGQGPEFLTYFQNEAQLEKSRLLSDRFSAERPKGSFSTLEIQRTEQGDSAMYLCASSPTGSNTGELFFGEGSRLTVL.